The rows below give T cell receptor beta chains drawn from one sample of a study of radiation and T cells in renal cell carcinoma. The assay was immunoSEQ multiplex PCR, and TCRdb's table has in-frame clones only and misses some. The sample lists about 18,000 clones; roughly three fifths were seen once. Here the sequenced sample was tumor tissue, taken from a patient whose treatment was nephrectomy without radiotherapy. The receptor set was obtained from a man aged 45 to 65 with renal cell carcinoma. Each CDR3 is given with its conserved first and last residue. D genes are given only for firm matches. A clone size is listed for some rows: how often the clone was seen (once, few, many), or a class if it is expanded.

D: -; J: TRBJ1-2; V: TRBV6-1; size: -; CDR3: CASSESGRFYGYTF; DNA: TGTGCCAGCAGTGAAAGCGGTCGGTTCTATGGCTACACCTTC
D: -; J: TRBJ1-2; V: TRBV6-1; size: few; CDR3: CASSFYGYTF; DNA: TGTGCCAGCAGCTTCTATGGCTACACCTTC
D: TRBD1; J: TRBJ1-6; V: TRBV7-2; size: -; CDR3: CASTMTGWNSPLHF; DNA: TGTGCCAGCACCATGACAGGGTGGAATTCACCCCTCCACTTT
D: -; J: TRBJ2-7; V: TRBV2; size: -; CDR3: CATREDSLSSEQYF; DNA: TGTGCCACAAGGGAGGATTCGCTTTCGAGCGAGCAGTACTTC
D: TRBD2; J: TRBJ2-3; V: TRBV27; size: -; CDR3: CASSRFSITLAGGPVRTDTQYF; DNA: TGTGCCAGCAGCCGATTTTCCATTACACTAGCGGGAGGGCCGGTGAGGACAGATACGCAGTATTTT
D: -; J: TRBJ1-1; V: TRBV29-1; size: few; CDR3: CSTWGRLNTEAFF; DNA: TGCAGCACCTGGGGACGGCTGAACACTGAAGCTTTCTTT
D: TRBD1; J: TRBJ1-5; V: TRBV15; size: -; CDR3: CATSGRTGWIQPQHF; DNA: TGTGCCACCAGCGGGAGGACAGGGTGGATTCAGCCCCAGCATTTT
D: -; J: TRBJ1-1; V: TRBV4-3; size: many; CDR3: CASSQDRATTEAFF; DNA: TGCGCCAGCAGCCAAGACAGGGCGACCACTGAAGCTTTCTTT
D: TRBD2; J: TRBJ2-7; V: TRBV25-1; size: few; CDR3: CASSGAEREGYEQYF; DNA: TGTGCCAGCAGTGGGGCCGAGCGGGAGGGCTACGAGCAGTACTTC
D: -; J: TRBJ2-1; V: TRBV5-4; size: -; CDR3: CASSSRDRDEQFF; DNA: TGTGCCAGCAGCTCTCGGGATCGGGATGAGCAGTTCTTC
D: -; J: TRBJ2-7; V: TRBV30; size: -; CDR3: CAWSPVRGRATYEQYF; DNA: TGTGCCTGGAGTCCCGTGAGGGGCAGGGCCACCTACGAGCAGTACTTC
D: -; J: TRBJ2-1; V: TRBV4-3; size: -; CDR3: CASSQEVGGIEQFF; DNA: TGCGCCAGCAGCCAAGAGGTCGGGGGAATAGAGCAGTTCTTC
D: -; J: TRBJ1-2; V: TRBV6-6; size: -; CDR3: CASSYSAGLDGYTF; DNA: TGTGCCAGCAGTTACTCGGCAGGGTTGGATGGCTACACCTTC
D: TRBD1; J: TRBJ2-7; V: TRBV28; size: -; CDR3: CASSLYRGMSEQYF; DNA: TGTGCCAGCAGTCTCTACAGGGGAATGAGCGAGCAGTACTTC
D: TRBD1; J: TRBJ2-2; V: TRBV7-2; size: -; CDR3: CASSPRTGSGELFF; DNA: TGTGCCAGCAGCCCGCGGACAGGGTCCGGGGAGCTGTTTTTT
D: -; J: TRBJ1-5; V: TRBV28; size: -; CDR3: CASSFIRNQPQHF; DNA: TGTGCCAGCAGTTTTATCAGGAATCAGCCCCAGCATTTT
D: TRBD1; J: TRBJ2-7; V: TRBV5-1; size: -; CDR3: CASTRTGGLDAYEQYF; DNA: TGCGCCAGCACCCGGACAGGGGGCCTCGACGCCTACGAGCAGTACTTC
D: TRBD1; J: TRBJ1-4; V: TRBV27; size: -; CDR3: CASSPLGQINEKLFF; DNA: TGTGCCAGCAGTCCATTGGGACAGATTAATGAAAAACTGTTTTTT
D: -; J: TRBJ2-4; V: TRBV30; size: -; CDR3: CAWSAPGAAKNIQYF; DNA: TGTGCCTGGAGTGCTCCGGGGGCGGCCAAAAACATTCAGTACTTC
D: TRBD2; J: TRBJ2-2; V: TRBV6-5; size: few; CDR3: CASRISGANTGELFF; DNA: TGTGCCAGCAGGATTAGCGGGGCTAACACCGGGGAGCTGTTTTTT
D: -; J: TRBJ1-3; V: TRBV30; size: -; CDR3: CAYRRGNTIYF; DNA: TGTGCCTACCGGAGGGGAAACACCATATATTTT
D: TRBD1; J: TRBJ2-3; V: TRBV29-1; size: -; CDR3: CSSGQGGTDTQYF; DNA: TGCAGCTCGGGGCAGGGGGGCACAGATACGCAGTATTTT
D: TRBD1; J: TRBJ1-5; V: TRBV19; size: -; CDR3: CASSMRTGGFEPQHF; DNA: TGTGCCAGTAGTATGAGGACAGGGGGCTTTGAGCCCCAGCATTTT
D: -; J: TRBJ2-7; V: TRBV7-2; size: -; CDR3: CASSLAAGSAYEQYF; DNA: TGTGCCAGCAGCTTGGCGGCGGGGAGCGCCTACGAGCAGTACTTC
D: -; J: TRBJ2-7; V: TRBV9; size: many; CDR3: CASSSDLHEQYF; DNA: TGTGCCAGCAGCTCCGACTTGCACGAGCAGTACTTC
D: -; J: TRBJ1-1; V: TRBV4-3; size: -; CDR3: CASSQGDPAQNTEAFF; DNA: TGCGCCAGCAGCCAAGGAGATCCGGCACAGAACACTGAAGCTTTCTTT
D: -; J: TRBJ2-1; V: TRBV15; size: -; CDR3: CATSRDLREEQFF; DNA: TGTGCCACCAGCAGAGATCTGAGGGAAGAGCAGTTCTTC
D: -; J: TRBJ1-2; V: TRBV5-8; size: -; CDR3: CASSSGWGEGYTF; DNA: TGTGCCAGCAGCTCGGGGTGGGGCGAAGGCTACACCTTC
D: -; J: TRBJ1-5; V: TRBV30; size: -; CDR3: CAWSVGSYSNQPQHF; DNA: TGTGCCTGGAGTGTGGGCAGTTATAGCAATCAGCCCCAGCATTTT
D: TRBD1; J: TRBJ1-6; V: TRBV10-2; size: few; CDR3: CATVPGTANSPLHF; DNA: TGCGCCACCGTCCCCGGGACAGCAAATTCACCCCTCCACTTT
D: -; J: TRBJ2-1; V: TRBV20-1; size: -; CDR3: CSARERGEQFF; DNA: TGCAGTGCTAGAGAAAGGGGTGAGCAGTTCTTC
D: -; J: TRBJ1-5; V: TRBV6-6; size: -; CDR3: CASSYLDGDQPQHF; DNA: TGTGCCAGCAGTTACCTCGACGGGGATCAGCCCCAGCATTTT
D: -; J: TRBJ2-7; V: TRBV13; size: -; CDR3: CASSITTGEQYF; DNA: TGTGCCAGCAGCATAACCACGGGCGAGCAGTACTTC
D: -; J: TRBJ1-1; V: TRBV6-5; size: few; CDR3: CASSYLTGQAFF; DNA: TGTGCCAGCAGTTACCTTACCGGGCAGGCTTTCTTT
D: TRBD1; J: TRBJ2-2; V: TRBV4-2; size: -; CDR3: CASSPTGANTGELFF; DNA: TGTGCCAGCAGCCCGACAGGGGCGAACACCGGGGAGCTGTTTTTT